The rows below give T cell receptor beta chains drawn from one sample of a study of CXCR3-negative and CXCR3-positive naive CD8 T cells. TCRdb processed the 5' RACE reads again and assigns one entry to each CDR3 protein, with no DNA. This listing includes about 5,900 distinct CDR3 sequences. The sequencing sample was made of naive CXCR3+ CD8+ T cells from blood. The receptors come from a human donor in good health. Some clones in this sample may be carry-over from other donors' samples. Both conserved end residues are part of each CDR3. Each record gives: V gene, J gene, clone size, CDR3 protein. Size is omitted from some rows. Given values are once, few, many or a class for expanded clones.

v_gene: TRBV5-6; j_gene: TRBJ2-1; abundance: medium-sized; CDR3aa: CASSLLVGNYNEQFF
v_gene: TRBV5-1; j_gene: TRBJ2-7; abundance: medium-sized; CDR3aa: CASSLADGTSGRLEQYF
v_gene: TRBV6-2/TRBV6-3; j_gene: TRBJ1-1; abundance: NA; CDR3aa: CASSYGGTNTEAFF
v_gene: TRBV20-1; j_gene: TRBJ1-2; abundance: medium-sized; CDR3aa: CSARDLDGKNYGYTF
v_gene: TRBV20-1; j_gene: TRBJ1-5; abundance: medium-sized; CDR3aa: CSALVTGILVHSNQPQHF
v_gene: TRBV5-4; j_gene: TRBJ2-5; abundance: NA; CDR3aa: CASSLGLAAQETQYF
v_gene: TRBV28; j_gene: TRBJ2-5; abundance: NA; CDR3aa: CASSVTQGSLLETQYF
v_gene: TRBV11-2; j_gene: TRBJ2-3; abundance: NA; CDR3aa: CASSLVRTERDTQYF
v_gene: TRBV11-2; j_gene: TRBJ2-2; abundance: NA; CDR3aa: CASSPDTNTGELFF
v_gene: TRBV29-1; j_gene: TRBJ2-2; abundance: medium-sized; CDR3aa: CSVWGDRNTGELFF
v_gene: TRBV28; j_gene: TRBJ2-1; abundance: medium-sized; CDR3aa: CASSHRQGFSWEQFF
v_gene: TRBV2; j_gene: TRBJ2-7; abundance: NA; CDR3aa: CASSDVFGQHYEQYF
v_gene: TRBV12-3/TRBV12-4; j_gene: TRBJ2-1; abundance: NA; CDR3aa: CASTIAGGSYNEQFF
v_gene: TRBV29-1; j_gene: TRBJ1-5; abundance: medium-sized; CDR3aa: CSVAGGLSQPQHF
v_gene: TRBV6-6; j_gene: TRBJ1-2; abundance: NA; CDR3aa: CASTQWILNGQTNYGYTF
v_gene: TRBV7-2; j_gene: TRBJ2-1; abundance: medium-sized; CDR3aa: CASSLARGNEQFF
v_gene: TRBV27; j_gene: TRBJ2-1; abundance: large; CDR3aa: CASSLGLGREGDEQFF
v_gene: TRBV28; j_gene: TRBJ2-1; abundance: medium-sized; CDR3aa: CATGLADNEQFF
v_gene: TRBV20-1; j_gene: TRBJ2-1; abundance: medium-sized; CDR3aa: CSASAVLAGVHNEQFF
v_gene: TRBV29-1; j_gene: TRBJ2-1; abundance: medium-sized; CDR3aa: CSALPGGGKYNEQFF
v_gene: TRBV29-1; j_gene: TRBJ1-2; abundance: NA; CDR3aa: CSVEDRGQGAGYTF
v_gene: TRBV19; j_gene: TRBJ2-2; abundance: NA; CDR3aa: CASSILAGVLTGELFF
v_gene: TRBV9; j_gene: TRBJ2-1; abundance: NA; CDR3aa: CASSTNPGQISPSSYNEQFF
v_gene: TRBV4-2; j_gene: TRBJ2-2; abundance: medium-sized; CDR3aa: CASSPPSGGGTGELFF
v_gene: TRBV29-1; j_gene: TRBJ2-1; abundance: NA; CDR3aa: CSVEMGEFISNEQFF
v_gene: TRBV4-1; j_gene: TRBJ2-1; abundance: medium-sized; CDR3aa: CASSQEGTIYNEQFF
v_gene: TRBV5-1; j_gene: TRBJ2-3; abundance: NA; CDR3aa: CASSFELTDTQYF
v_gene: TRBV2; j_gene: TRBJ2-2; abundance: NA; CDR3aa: CASSELNREAGELFF
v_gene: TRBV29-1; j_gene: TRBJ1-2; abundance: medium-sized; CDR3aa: CSVVGGTYGYTF
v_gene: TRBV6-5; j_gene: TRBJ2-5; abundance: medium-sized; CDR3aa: CASSLLAGAFAETQYF
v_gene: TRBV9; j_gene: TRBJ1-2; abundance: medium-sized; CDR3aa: CASSPGQGAWGYTF
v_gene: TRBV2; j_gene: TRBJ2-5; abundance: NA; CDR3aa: CASTQGLETQYF
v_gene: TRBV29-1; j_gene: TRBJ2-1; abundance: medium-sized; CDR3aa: CSGAGGRWNEQFF
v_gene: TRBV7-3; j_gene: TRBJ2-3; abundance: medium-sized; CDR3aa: CASSPSPGGENKAADTQYF
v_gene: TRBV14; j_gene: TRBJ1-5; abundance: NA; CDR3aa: CASSLTGFGQPQHF
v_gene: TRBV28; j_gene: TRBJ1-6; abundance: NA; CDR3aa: CASSVRGEGDSPLHF
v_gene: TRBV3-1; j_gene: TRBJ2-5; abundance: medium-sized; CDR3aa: CASSQESRTQETQYF
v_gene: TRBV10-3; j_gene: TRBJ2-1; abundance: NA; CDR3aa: CATGPTESYNEQFF
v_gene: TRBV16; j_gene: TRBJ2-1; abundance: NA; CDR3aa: CPSSSGTSGYNEQFF
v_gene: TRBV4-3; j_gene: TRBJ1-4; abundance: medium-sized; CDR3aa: CASSQDARKLFF
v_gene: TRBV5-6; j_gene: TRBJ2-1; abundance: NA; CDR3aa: CASSPGGSNEQFF
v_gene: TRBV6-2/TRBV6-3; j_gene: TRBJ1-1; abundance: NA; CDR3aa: CASTSLDTEAFF
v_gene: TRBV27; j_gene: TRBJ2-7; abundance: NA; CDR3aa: CASRPGVGGYEEQYF
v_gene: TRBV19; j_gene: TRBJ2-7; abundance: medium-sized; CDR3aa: CASSAGTSGYEQYF
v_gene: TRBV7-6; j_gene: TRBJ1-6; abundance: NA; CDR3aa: CASSLNGNSPLHF
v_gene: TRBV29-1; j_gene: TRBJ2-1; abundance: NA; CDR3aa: CSGLGGNEQFF
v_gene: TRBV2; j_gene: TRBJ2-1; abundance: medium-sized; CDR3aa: CASSEKASGSSYNEQFF
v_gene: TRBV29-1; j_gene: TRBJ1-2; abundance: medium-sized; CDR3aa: CSARDSPNYGYTF
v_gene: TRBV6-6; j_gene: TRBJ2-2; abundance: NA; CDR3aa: CATPGGTGELFF
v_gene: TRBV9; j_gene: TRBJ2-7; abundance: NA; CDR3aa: CASSVGGTSGMVDEQYF
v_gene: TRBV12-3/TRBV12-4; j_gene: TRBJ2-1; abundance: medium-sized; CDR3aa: CASSLSQREVSYNEQFF
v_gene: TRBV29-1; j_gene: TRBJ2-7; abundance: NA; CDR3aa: CSVELAGDEYEQYF
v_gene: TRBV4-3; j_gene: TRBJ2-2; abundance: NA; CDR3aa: CASSRDTLNTGELFF
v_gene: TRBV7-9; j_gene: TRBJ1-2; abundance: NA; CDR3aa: CASSSGQGAHEDGYTF